This T cell receptor beta chain was observed in a study of PD-1 blockade in mismatch repair-deficient tumors. The wider study: Patients had some twelve mismatch repair-deficient cancer types, all previously treated and progressing. Study-wide points: Tumor-resident clones, often absent from pretreatment blood, expanded after pembrolizumab and then contracted.

TCRdb keeps only in-frame clones here, not all; method: immunoSEQ multiplex PCR. The sample carries 25,000 to 30,000 clones, about 81% recorded once. A few pembrolizumab responders had their TCRs sequenced. V lost 0 bases, J lost 0 bases, and 7 bases lay in between. Germline-derived CDR1 and CDR2 are SGHDT and YYEEEE. The CDR3 contains 14 residues. For this clone: The antigen remains undetermined.

The receptor's source is an adult with mismatch repair-deficient cancer. The starting material was PBMCs, obtained before pembrolizumab treatment. This chain uses TRBV5-6 with TRBJ2-7; D gene uncertain. The CDR3 region has the DNA TGTGCCAGCAGCTTGGTACGGAGCTCCTACGAGCAGTACTTC. Encoded protein: CASSLVRSSYEQYF.